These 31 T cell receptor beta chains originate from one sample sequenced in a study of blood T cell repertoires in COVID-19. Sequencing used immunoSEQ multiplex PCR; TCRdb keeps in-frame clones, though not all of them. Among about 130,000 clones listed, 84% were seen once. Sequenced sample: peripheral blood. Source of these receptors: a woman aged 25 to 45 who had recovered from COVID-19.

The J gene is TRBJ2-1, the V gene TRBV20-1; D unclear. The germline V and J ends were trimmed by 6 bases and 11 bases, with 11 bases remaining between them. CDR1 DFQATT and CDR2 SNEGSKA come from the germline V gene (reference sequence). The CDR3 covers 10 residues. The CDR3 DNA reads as TGCAGTGCCACCTCTGGCCAGCAGTTCTTC. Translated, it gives CSATSGQQFF.

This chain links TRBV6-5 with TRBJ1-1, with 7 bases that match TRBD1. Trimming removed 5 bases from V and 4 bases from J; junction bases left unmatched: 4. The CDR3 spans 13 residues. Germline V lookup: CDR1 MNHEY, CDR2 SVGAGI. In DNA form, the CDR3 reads TGTGCCAGCAGTCAGGGGGTAAGCACTGAAGCTTTCTTT. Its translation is CASSQGVSTEAFF.

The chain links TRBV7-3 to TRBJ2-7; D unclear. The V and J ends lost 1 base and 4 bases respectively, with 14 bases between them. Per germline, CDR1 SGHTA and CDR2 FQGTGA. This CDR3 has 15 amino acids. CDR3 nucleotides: TGTGCCAGCAGCTTAAGAGGAGAGAAGGCTTACGAGCAGTACTTC. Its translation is CASSLRGEKAYEQYF.

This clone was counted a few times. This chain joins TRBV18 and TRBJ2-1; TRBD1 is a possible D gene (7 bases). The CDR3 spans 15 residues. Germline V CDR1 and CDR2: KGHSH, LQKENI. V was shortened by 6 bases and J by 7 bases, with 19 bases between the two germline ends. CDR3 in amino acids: CASSLAGGIRNEQFF. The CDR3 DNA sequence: TGTGCCAGCTCCCTAGCAGGGGGGATCAGGAATGAGCAGTTCTTC. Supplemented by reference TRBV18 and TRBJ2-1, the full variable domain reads NAGVMQNPRHLVRRRGQEARLRCSPMKGHSHVYWYRQLPEEGLKFMVYLQKENIIDESGMPKERFSAEFPKEGPSILRIQQVVRGDSAAYFCASSLAGGIRNEQFFGPGTRLTVL.

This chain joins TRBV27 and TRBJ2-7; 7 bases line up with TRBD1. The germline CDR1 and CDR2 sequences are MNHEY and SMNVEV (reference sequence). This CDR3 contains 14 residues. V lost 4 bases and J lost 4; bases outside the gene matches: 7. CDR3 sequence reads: CASSSATGPYEQYF. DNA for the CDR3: TGTGCCAGCAGTTCCGCGACAGGGCCGTACGAGCAGTACTTC.

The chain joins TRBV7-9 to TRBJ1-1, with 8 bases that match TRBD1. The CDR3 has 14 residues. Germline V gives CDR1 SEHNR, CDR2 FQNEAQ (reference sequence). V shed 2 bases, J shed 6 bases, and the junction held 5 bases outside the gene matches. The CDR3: CASSLTDRGAEAFF. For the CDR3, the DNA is TGTGCCAGCAGCTTAACCGACAGGGGCGCTGAAGCTTTCTTT.

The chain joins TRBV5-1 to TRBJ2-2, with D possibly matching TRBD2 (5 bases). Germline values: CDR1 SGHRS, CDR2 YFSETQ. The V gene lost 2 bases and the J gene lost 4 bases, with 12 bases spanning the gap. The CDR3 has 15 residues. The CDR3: CASSFSRGITGELFF. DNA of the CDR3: TGCGCCAGCAGCTTTAGTCGGGGAATCACCGGGGAGCTGTTTTTT.

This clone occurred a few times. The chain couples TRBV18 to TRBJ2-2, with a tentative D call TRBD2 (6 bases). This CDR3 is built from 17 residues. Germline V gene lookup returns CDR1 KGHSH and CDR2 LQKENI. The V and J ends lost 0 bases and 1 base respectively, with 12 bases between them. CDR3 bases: TGTGCCAGCTCACCACCGAGTCAGGGACTGAACACCGGGGAGCTGTTTTTT. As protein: CASSPPSQGLNTGELFF.

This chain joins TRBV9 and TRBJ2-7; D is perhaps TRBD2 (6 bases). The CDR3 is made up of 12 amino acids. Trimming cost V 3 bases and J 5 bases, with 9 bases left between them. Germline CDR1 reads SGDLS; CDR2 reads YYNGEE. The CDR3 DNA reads TGTGCCAGCAGCGGACTAGGGGACGAGCAGTACTTC. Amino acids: CASSGLGDEQYF.

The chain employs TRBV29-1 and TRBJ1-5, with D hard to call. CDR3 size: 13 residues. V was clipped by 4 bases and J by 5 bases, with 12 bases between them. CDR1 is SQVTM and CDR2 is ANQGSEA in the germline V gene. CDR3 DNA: TGCAGCGTTGCCCGGGAGAGGGATCAGCCCCAGCATTTT. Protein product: CSVARERDQPQHF.

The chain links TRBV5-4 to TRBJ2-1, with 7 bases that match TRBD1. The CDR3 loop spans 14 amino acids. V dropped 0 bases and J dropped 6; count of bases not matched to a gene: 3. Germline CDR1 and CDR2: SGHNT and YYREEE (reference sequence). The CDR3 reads CASSLGAGGNEQFF. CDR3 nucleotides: TGTGCCAGCAGCTTGGGAGCAGGGGGCAATGAGCAGTTCTTC.

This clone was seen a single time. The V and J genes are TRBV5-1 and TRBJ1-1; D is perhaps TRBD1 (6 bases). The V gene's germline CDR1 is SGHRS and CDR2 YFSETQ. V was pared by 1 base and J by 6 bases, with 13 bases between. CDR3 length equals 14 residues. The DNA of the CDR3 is TGCGCCAGCAGCTTGACGACAGGTCTAGCTGAAGCTTTCTTT. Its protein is CASSLTTGLAEAFF.

The CDR3: CASSPPRAGELFF. CDR3 DNA sequence: TGTGCCAGCAGCCCCCCCCGAGCCGGGGAGCTGTTTTTT. The chain carries TRBV9 and TRBJ2-2; no reliable D call. With 4 bases removed from V and 6 bases from J, the gap between germline ends came to 10 bases. The CDR3 sequence is 13 residues long. CDR1 is SGDLS and CDR2 is YYNGEE in the germline V gene.

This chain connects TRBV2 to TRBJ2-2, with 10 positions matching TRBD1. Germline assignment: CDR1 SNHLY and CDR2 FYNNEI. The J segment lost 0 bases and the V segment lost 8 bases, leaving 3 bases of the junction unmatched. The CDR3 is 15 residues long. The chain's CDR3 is CASAGQGANTGELFF. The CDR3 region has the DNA TGTGCCAGCGCTGGACAGGGGGCGAACACCGGGGAGCTGTTTTTT.

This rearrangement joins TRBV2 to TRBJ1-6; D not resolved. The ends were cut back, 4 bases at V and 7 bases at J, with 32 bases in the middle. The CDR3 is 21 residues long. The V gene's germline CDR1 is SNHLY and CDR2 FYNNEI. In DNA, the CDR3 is TGTGCCAGCAGTGGACCTGTCGGCCACAAAATAGGAGTGATTCGGAATTCACCCCTCCACTTT. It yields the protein CASSGPVGHKIGVIRNSPLHF.

The chain's CDR3 is CASVGGEFGTDTQYF. CDR3 DNA sequence: TGTGCCAGCGTAGGGGGAGAGTTCGGGACAGATACGCAGTATTTT. This sequence joins TRBV28 and TRBJ2-3; a possible D gene is TRBD1 (6 bases). V was clipped by 8 bases and J by 3 bases, with 18 bases between them. In germline, CDR1 is MDHEN, CDR2 SYDVKM. CDR3 size: 15 residues.

The CDR3: CASSSDRGIYEQYF. The CDR3 DNA reads as TGTGCCAGCAGTTCTGACAGGGGGATCTACGAGCAGTACTTC. The gene calls are TRBV6-5 and TRBJ2-7, with 9 bases fitting TRBD1. Per germline, CDR1 MNHEY and CDR2 SVGAGI. The CDR3 runs to 14 residues. The junction had 4 bases not matched to a gene; V was cut back by 4 bases and J by 3 bases.

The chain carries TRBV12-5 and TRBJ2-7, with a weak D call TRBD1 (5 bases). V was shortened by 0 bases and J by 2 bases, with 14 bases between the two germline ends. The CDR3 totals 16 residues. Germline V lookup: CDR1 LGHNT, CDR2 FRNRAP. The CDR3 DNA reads TGTGCTAGTGGTTTGGTTGTCACAGGCCCGACCTACGAGCAGTACTTC. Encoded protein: CASGLVVTGPTYEQYF.

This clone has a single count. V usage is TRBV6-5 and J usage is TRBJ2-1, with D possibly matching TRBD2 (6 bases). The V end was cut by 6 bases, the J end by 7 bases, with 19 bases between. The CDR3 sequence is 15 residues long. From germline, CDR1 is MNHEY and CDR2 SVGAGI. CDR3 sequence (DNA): TGTGCCAGCAGGGACCGACTAGTGACTAGTAATGAGCAGTTCTTC. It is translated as CASRDRLVTSNEQFF.

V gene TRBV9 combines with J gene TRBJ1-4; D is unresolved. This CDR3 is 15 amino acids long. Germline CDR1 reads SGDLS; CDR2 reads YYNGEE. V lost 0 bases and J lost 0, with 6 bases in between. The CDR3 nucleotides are TGTGCCAGCAGCGTAGGGTCAGCAACTAATGAAAAACTGTTTTTT. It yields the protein CASSVGSATNEKLFF.

CDR3 sequence (DNA): TGTGCCAGCAGTTGGACAGGGGCGAACACTGAAGCTTTCTTT. Translating it yields CASSWTGANTEAFF. The rearrangement joins TRBV6-9 to TRBJ1-1; 9 nucleotides line up with TRBD1. This CDR3 region has 14 residues. Trimming took 4 bases from V and 1 from J; bases not matched to a gene: 1. In germline, CDR1 is MNHGY, CDR2 SVAAGI.

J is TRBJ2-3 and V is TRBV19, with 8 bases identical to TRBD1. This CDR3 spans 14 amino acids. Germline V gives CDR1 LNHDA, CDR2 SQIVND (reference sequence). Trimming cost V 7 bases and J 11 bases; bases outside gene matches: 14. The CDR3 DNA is TGTGCCAGTAACGCCGGGACAGGACCCTTGAGGCAGTATTTT. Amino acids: CASNAGTGPLRQYF. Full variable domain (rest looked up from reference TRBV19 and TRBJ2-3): DGGITQSPKYLFRKEGQNVTLSCEQNLNHDAMYWYRQDPGQGLRLIYYSQIVNDFQKGDIAEGYSVSREKKESFPLTVTSAQKNPTAFYLCASNAGTGPLRQYFGPGTRLTVL.

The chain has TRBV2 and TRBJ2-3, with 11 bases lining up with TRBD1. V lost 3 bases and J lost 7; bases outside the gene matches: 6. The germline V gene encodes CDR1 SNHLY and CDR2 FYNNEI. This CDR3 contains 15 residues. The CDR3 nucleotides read TGTGCCAGCAGTGAGGGACAGGGGGGATTGAATACGCAGTATTTT. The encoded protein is CASSEGQGGLNTQYF.

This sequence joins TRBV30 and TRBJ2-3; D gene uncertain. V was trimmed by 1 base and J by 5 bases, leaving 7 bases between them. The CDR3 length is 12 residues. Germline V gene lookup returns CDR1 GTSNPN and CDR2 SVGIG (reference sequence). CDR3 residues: CAWSGTGDTQYF. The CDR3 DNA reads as TGTGCCTGGAGTGGAACTGGAGATACGCAGTATTTT.

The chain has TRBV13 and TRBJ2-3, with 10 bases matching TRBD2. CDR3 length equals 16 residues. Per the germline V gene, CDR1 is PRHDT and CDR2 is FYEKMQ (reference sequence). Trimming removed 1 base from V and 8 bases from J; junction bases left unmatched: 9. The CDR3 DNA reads TGTGCCAGCAGCTTAGTGGGGACTAGCGTACGAACTACGCAGTATTTT. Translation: CASSLVGTSVRTTQYF.

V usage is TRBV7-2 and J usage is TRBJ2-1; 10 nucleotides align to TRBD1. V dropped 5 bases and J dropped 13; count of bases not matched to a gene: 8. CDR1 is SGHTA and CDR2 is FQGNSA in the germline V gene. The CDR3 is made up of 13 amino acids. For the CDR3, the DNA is TGTGCCAGCAGCCAGGAGGACAGGGGGGAACAGTTCTTC. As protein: CASSQEDRGEQFF.

CDR3 coding DNA: TGTGCCAGCAGCCGAACAGGGTCAGAGACCCAGTACTTC. Translating gives CASSRTGSETQYF. The chain joins TRBV7-3 to TRBJ2-5, with TRBD1 as a possible D gene (6 bases). This CDR3 has 13 amino acids. Germline V gene lookup returns CDR1 SGHTA and CDR2 FQGTGA. V dropped 5 bases and J dropped 4 bases, with 11 bases sitting between them.

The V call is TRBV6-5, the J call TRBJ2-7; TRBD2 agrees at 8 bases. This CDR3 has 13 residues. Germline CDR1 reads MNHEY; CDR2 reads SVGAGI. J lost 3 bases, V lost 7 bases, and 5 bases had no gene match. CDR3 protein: CASTRSGSYEQYF. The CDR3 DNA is TGTGCCAGCACCAGGAGCGGGAGCTACGAGCAGTACTTC.

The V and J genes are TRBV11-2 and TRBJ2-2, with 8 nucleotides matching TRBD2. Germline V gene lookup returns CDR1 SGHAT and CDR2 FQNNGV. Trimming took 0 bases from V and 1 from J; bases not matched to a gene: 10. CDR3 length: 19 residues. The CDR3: CASSLEVFGGELNTGELFF. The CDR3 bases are TGTGCCAGCAGCTTAGAGGTGTTCGGGGGGGAGTTGAACACCGGGGAGCTGTTTTTT.

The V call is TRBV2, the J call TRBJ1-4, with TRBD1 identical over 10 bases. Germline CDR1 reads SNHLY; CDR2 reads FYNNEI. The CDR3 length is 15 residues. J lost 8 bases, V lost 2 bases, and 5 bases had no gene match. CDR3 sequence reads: CASSESTGGFEKLFF. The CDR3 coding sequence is TGTGCCAGCAGTGAATCGACAGGGGGCTTCGAAAAACTGTTTTTT. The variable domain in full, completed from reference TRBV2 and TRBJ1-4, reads EPEVTQTPSHQVTQMGQEVILRCVPISNHLYFYWYRQILGQKVEFLVSFYNNEISEKSEIFDDQFSVERPDGSNFTLKIRSTKLEDSAMYFCASSESTGGFEKLFFGSGTQLSVL.

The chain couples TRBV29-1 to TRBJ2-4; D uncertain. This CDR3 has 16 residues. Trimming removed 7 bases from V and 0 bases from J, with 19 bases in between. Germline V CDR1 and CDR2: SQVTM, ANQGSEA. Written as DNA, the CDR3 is TGCAGCGCCATTGTTGGGCAGCTTCTAGCCAAAAACATTCAGTACTTC. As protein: CSAIVGQLLAKNIQYF. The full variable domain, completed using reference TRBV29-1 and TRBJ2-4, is SAVISQKPSRDICQRGTSLTIQCQVDSQVTMMFWYRQQPGQSLTLIATANQGSEATYESGFVIDKFPISRPNLTFSTLTVSNMSPEDSSIYLCSAIVGQLLAKNIQYFGAGTRLSVL.